This is a list of T cell receptor beta chains from one sample in a study of CD8 T cells in Susac syndrome. TCRdb processed the immunoSEQ multiplex PCR reads anew with MiXCR; each CDR3 protein has one entry. The table has more than 70,000 distinct CDR3 sequences, around 94% seen once. Sequencing input: CD8+ T cells from PBMCs. These receptors were obtained from a human donor with Susac syndrome. The CDR3 runs from the conserved cysteine through the conserved F or W. D genes are given only for firm matches. Clone size is not always given. Where it is, it says once, few, many or a class for expanded clones.

size: .
J: TRBJ1-3
V: TRBV20-1
D: .
length: 15
CDR3: CSARDVKGPGNTIYF
DNA: TGCAGTGCTAGAGATGTGAAGGGGCCAGGAAACACCATATATTTT

size: .
J: TRBJ2-4
V: TRBV11-2
D: TRBD2
length: 16
CDR3: CASSVGTSVAKNIQYF
DNA: TGTGCCAGCAGCGTAGGGACTAGCGTAGCCAAAAACATTCAGTACTTC

size: .
J: TRBJ1-1
V: TRBV7-9
D: .
length: 11
CDR3: CASSPSSEAFF
DNA: TGTGCCAGCAGCCCTTCATCAGAAGCTTTCTTT

size: .
J: TRBJ2-1
V: TRBV20-1
D: .
length: 13
CDR3: CSANGAHYNEQFF
DNA: TGCAGTGCTAATGGGGCGCACTACAATGAGCAGTTCTTC

size: .
J: TRBJ1-2
V: TRBV6-5
D: .
length: 15
CDR3: CASSYGRAPNYGYTF
DNA: TGTGCCAGCAGTTACGGCCGAGCCCCTAACTATGGCTACACCTTC

size: .
J: TRBJ2-1
V: TRBV7-6
D: TRBD2
length: 13
CDR3: CASSPGLDNEQFF
DNA: TGTGCCAGCAGCCCCGGACTAGACAATGAGCAGTTCTTC

size: .
J: TRBJ1-2
V: TRBV9
D: TRBD1
length: 16
CDR3: CASSQYTGVNPYGYTF
DNA: TGTGCCAGCAGCCAATATACAGGGGTGAATCCATATGGCTACACCTTC

size: .
J: TRBJ1-4
V: TRBV30
D: TRBD1
length: 15
CDR3: CAWSLPGQLSEKLFF
DNA: TGTGCCTGGAGTCTTCCGGGACAGTTAAGTGAAAAACTGTTTTTT

size: .
J: TRBJ2-3
V: TRBV4-3
D: .
length: 15
CDR3: CASSHAPGGADTQYF
DNA: TGCGCCAGCAGCCACGCCCCGGGGGGCGCAGATACGCAGTATTTT

size: .
J: TRBJ2-1
V: TRBV5-6
D: .
length: 12
CDR3: CASSGTGTEQFF
DNA: TGTGCCAGCAGCGGAACAGGGACTGAGCAGTTCTTC

size: .
J: TRBJ1-2
V: TRBV5-6
D: .
length: 12
CDR3: CASSGADWAHTF
DNA: TGTGCCAGCAGCGGAGCTGACTGGGCCCACACCTTC

size: .
J: TRBJ1-2
V: TRBV4-1
D: .
length: 15
CDR3: CASSATRATNYGYTF
DNA: TGCGCCAGCAGCGCAACAAGGGCAACTAACTATGGCTACACCTTC

size: .
J: TRBJ1-1
V: TRBV7-9
D: TRBD1
length: 14
CDR3: CASRGQGANTEAFF
DNA: TGTGCCAGCAGGGGGCAGGGGGCCAACACTGAAGCTTTCTTT

size: .
J: TRBJ2-1
V: TRBV7-9
D: TRBD1
length: 14
CDR3: CASRQDRGYNEQFF
DNA: TGTGCCAGCAGACAGGACAGGGGGTACAATGAGCAGTTCTTC

size: .
J: TRBJ2-1
V: TRBV9
D: .
length: 11
CDR3: CTSSVGREQFF
DNA: TGTACCAGCAGCGTAGGCAGGGAGCAGTTCTTC

size: .
J: TRBJ2-1
V: TRBV12-3/TRBV12-4
D: .
length: 14
CDR3: CASTLGTRWNEQFF
DNA: TGTGCCAGCACCCTGGGGACACGATGGAATGAGCAGTTCTTC

size: few
J: TRBJ2-7
V: TRBV6-2/TRBV6-3
D: .
length: 12
CDR3: CASSQSSYEQYF
DNA: TGTGCCAGCAGTCAGAGCTCCTACGAGCAGTACTTC

size: .
J: TRBJ2-3
V: TRBV5-6
D: TRBD1
length: 16
CDR3: CASSLATGVSLDTQYF
DNA: TGTGCCAGCAGCTTGGCTACAGGGGTGAGTTTAGATACGCAGTATTTT

size: .
J: TRBJ1-2
V: TRBV15
D: .
length: 15
CDR3: CATSSSQNRAYGYTF
DNA: TGTGCCACCAGCAGCTCCCAAAACAGGGCCTATGGCTACACCTTC

size: .
J: TRBJ2-3
V: TRBV6-1
D: TRBD2
length: 16
CDR3: CASSEWELAGADTQYF
DNA: TGTGCCAGCAGTGAATGGGAACTAGCGGGGGCAGATACGCAGTATTTT

size: .
J: TRBJ2-7
V: TRBV7-9
D: .
length: 14
CDR3: CASSSRPKPYEQYF
DNA: TGTGCCAGCAGCTCGCGGCCGAAACCCTACGAGCAGTACTTC

size: .
J: TRBJ2-5
V: TRBV12-3/TRBV12-4
D: .
length: 14
CDR3: CASSSVARAETQYF
DNA: TGTGCCAGCAGCTCCGTGGCTAGGGCGGAGACCCAGTACTTC

size: .
J: TRBJ2-4
V: TRBV5-1
D: .
length: 12
CDR3: CASSLEGNIQYF
DNA: TGCGCCAGCAGCTTGGAAGGAAACATTCAGTACTTC

size: .
J: TRBJ2-1
V: TRBV6-5
D: .
length: 12
CDR3: CASSIGEYEQFF
DNA: TGTGCCAGCAGTATAGGGGAGTATGAGCAGTTCTTC

size: .
J: TRBJ1-1
V: TRBV10-3
D: TRBD1
length: 15
CDR3: CAISDQGTGDTEAFF
DNA: TGTGCCATCAGTGATCAAGGGACAGGGGACACTGAAGCTTTCTTT

size: .
J: TRBJ2-7
V: TRBV9
D: TRBD2
length: 18
CDR3: CASSASGTSGGYGYEQYF
DNA: TGTGCCAGCAGCGCCTCCGGGACTAGCGGGGGGTATGGCTACGAGCAGTACTTC

size: .
J: TRBJ2-3
V: TRBV28
D: .
length: 15
CDR3: CASSSLAASTDTQYF
DNA: TGTGCCAGCAGTTCCTTAGCAGCTAGCACAGATACGCAGTATTTT

size: .
J: TRBJ1-1
V: TRBV7-9
D: .
length: 15
CDR3: CASSNKAGDNTEAFF
DNA: TGTGCCAGCAGTAATAAAGCCGGGGACAACACTGAAGCTTTCTTT

size: .
J: TRBJ2-1
V: TRBV7-6
D: TRBD1
length: 14
CDR3: CASSSRTGGREQFF
DNA: TGTGCCAGCAGCTCGCGTACAGGGGGCAGGGAGCAGTTCTTC

size: .
J: TRBJ1-4
V: TRBV4-1
D: .
length: 18
CDR3: CASSQDADLIGINEKLFF
DNA: TGCGCCAGCAGCCAAGATGCAGACCTAATAGGGATTAATGAAAAACTGTTTTTT

size: .
J: TRBJ1-2
V: TRBV5-6
D: TRBD1
length: 14
CDR3: CASSLRTGAGGYTF
DNA: TGTGCCAGCAGCCTCAGGACAGGGGCAGGTGGCTACACCTTC

size: .
J: TRBJ1-2
V: TRBV19
D: .
length: 10
CDR3: CASGVRGYTF
DNA: TGTGCCTCGGGGGTGAGGGGCTACACCTTC

size: .
J: TRBJ2-1
V: TRBV7-9
D: .
length: 11
CDR3: CASSSVGEQFF
DNA: TGTGCCAGCAGCTCGGTGGGTGAGCAGTTCTTC

size: .
J: TRBJ1-4
V: TRBV12-3/TRBV12-4
D: TRBD1
length: 17
CDR3: CASSTIGQGAANEKLFF
DNA: TGTGCCAGCAGTACGATTGGACAGGGGGCAGCTAATGAAAAACTGTTTTTT

size: .
J: TRBJ2-7
V: TRBV9
D: .
length: 16
CDR3: CASSVRDGALSYEQYF
DNA: TGTGCCAGCAGCGTAAGAGACGGAGCCCTCTCCTACGAGCAGTACTTC

size: .
J: TRBJ1-6
V: TRBV4-1
D: TRBD1
length: 16
CDR3: CASSQEQGQINSPLHF
DNA: TGCGCCAGCAGCCAAGAGCAGGGACAGATCAACTCACCCCTCCACTTT

size: .
J: TRBJ2-1
V: TRBV30
D: .
length: 12
CDR3: CAWSTGYNEQFF
DNA: TGTGCCTGGAGTACCGGATACAATGAGCAGTTCTTC

size: .
J: TRBJ1-2
V: TRBV7-9
D: .
length: 16
CDR3: CASSSTESQGFYGYTF
DNA: TGTGCCAGCAGCTCCACAGAGAGCCAGGGATTCTATGGCTACACCTTC

size: .
J: TRBJ1-2
V: TRBV14
D: .
length: 13
CDR3: CASSLTGGEGYTF
DNA: TGTGCCAGCAGCCTAACAGGAGGAGAGGGCTACACCTTC

size: .
J: TRBJ2-1
V: TRBV29-1
D: TRBD1
length: 15
CDR3: CSVEGQEDSYNEQFF
DNA: TGCAGCGTTGAGGGACAGGAGGACTCCTACAATGAGCAGTTCTTC

size: .
J: TRBJ1-4
V: TRBV29-1
D: TRBD1
length: 14
CDR3: CSVVDADRGEKLFF
DNA: TGCAGCGTTGTAGATGCGGACAGGGGGGAAAAACTGTTTTTT

size: .
J: TRBJ2-3
V: TRBV7-9
D: .
length: 16
CDR3: CASSRGERPSTDTQYF
DNA: TGTGCCAGCAGCCGTGGGGAACGGCCTAGCACAGATACGCAGTATTTT

size: .
J: TRBJ2-7
V: TRBV20-1
D: TRBD1
length: 14
CDR3: CSARGWQGALEQYF
DNA: TGCAGTGCTAGAGGGTGGCAGGGGGCGCTTGAGCAGTACTTC

size: .
J: TRBJ2-1
V: TRBV11-2
D: TRBD2
length: 16
CDR3: CASSQGLAGVIYEQFF
DNA: TGTGCCAGCAGCCAGGGACTAGCGGGGGTGATCTATGAGCAGTTCTTC

size: .
J: TRBJ2-5
V: TRBV11-2
D: .
length: 16
CDR3: CASSLGLRTRRETQYF
DNA: TGTGCCAGCAGCTTAGGGTTAAGGACAAGAAGGGAGACCCAGTACTTC